This T cell receptor beta chain was sequenced during a study of T cell responses to AZD1222 COVID-19 vaccine. TCRdb keeps only in-frame clones here, not all; method: immunoSEQ multiplex PCR. The sample carries 110,000 or so clones, more than 75% recorded once. The sample in question was peripheral blood, obtained 28 days after the second AZD1222 dose. This sequence originates from an adult who received the AZD1222 COVID-19 vaccine.

The chain's CDR3 is CASSLEPGAYNEQFF. The CDR3 nucleotides read TGTGCCAGCAGCTTAGAACCGGGGGCCTACAATGAGCAGTTCTTC. This chain joins TRBV7-2 and TRBJ2-1; D possibly corresponds to TRBD2 (6 bases). CDR3 length: 15 residues. The germline V and J ends were trimmed by 1 base and 2 bases, with 9 bases remaining between them. Germline V gene lookup returns CDR1 SGHTA and CDR2 FQGNSA. Full variable domain (remainder filled in from reference TRBV7-2 and TRBJ2-1): GAGVSQSPSNKVTEKGKDVELRCDPISGHTALYWYRQSLGQGLEFLIYFQGNSAPDKSGLPSDRFSAERTGGSVSTLTIQRTQQEDSAVYLCASSLEPGAYNEQFFGPGTRLTVL.